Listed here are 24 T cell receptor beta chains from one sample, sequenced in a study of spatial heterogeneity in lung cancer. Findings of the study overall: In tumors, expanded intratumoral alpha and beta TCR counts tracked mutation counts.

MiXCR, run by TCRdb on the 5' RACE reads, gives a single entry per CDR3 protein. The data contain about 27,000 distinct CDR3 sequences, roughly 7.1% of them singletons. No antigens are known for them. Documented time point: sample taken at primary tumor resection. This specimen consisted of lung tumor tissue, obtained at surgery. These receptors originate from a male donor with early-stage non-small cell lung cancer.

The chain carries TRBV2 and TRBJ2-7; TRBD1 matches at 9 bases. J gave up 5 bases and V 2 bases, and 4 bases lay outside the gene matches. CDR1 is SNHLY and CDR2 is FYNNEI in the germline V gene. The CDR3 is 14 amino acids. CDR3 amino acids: CASSETGTGNEQYF. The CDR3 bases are TGTGCCAGCAGTGAAACCGGGACAGGGAACGAGCAGTACTTC.

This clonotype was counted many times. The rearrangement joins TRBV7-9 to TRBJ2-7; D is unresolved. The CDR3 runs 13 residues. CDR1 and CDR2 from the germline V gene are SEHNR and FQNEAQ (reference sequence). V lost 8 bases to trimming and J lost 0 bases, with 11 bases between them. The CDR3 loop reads CASSRGISYEQYF. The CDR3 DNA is TGTGCCAGCTCCCGCGGCATCTCCTACGAGCAGTACTTC. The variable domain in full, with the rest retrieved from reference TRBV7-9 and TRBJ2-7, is DTGVSQNPRHKITKRGQNVTFRCDPISEHNRLYWYRQTLGQGPEFLTYFQNEAQLEKSRLLSDRFSAERPKGSFSTLEIQRTEQGDSAMYLCASSRGISYEQYFGPGTRLTVT.

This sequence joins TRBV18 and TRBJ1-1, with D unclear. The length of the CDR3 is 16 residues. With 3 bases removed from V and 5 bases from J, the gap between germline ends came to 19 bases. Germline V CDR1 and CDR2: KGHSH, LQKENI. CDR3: CASSPIGFRGDTEAFF. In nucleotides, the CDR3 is TGTGCCAGCTCACCTATTGGGTTTCGGGGAGATACTGAAGCTTTCTTT.

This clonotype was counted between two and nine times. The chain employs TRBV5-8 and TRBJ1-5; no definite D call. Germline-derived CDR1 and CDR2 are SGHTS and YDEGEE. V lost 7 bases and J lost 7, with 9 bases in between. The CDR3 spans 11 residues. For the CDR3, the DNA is TGTGCCAGCCGCCCCAGGCAGCCCCAGCATTTT. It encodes CASRPRQPQHF. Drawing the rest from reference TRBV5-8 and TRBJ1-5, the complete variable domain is EAGVTQSPTHLIKTRGQQATLRCSPISGHTSVYWYQQALGLGLQFLLWYDEGEERNRGNFPPRFSGRQFPNYSSELNVNALELEDSALYLCASRPRQPQHFGDGTRLSIL.

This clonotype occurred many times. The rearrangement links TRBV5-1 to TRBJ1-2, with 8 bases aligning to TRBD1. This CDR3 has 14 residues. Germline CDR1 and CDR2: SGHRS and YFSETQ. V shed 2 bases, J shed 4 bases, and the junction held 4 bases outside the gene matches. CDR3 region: CASSFTGGGYGYTF. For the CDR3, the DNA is TGCGCCAGCAGCTTTACAGGGGGAGGCTATGGCTACACCTTC. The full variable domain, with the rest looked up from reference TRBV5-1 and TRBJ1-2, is KAGVTQTPRYLIKTRGQQVTLSCSPISGHRSVSWYQQTPGQGLQFLFEYFSETQRNKGNFPGRFSGRQFSNSRSEMNVSTLELGDSALYLCASSFTGGGYGYTFGSGTRLTVV.

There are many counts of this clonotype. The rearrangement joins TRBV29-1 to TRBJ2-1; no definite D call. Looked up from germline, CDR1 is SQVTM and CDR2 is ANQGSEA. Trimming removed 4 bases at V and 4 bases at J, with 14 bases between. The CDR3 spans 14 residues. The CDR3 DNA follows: TGCAGCGTTGGTGCACAGTCCCCATACAATGAGCAGTTCTTC. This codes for CSVGAQSPYNEQFF.

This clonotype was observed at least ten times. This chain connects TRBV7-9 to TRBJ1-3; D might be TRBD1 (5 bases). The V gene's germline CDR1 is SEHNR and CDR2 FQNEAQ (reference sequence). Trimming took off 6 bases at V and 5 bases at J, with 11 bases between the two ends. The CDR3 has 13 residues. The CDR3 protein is CASRSDRRNTIYF. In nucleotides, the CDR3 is TGTGCCAGCAGGTCAGACAGAAGAAACACCATATATTTT.

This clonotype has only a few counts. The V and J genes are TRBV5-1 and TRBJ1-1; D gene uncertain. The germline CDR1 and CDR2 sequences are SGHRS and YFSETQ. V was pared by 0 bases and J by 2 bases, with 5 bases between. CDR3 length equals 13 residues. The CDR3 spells CASSLARNTEAFF. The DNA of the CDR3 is TGCGCCAGCAGCTTGGCTAGAAACACTGAAGCTTTCTTT.

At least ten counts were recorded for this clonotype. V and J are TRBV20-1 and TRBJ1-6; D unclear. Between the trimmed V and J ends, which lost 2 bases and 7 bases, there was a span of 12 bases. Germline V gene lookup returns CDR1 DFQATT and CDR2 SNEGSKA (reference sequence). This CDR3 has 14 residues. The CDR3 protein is CSARPQLGNSPLHF. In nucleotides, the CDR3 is TGCAGTGCTAGACCACAGTTGGGGAATTCACCCCTCCACTTT.

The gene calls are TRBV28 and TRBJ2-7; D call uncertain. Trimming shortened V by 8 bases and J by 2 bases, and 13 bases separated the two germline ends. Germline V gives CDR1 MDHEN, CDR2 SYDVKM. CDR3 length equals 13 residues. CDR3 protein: CASAYSGPYEQYF. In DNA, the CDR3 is TGTGCCAGCGCTTACTCCGGGCCCTACGAGCAGTACTTC.

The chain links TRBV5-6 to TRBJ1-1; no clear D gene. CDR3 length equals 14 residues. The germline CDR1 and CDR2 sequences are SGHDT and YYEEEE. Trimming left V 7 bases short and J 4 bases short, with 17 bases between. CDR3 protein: CASDFRGSGTEAFF. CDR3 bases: TGTGCCAGCGACTTTAGAGGGAGTGGCACTGAAGCTTTCTTT.

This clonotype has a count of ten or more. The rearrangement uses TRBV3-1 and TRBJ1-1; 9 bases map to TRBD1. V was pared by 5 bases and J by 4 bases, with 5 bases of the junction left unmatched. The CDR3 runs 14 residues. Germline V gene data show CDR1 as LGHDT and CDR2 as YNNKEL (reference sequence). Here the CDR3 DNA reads TGTGCCAGCAGCAAAACAGGGGGCGGCACTGAAGCTTTCTTT. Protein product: CASSKTGGGTEAFF. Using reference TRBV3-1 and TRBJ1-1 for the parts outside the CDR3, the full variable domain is DTAVSQTPKYLVTQMGNDKSIKCEQNLGHDTMYWYKQDSKKFLKIMFSYNNKELIINETVPNRFSPKSPDKAHLNLHINSLELGDSAVYFCASSKTGGGTEAFFGQGTRLTVV.

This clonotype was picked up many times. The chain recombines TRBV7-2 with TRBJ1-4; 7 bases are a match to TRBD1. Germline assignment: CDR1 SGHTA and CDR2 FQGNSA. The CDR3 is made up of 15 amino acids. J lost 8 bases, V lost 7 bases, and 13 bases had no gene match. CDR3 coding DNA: TGTGCCAGCACCTCCGACGAGACAGGGCACGAAAAACTGTTTTTT. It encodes CASTSDETGHEKLFF.

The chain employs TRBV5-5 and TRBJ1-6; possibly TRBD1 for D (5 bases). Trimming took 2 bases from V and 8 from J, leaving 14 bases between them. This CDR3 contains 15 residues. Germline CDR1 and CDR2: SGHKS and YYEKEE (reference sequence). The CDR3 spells CASSFGPRDDSPLHF. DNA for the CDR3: TGTGCCAGCAGCTTTGGTCCCCGGGACGATTCACCCCTCCACTTT.

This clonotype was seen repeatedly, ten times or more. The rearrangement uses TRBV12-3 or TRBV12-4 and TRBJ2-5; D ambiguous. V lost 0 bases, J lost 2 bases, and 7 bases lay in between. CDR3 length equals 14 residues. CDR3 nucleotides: TGTGCCAGCAGTTTAGCGCACGGTCAAGAGACCCAGTACTTC. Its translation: CASSLAHGQETQYF.

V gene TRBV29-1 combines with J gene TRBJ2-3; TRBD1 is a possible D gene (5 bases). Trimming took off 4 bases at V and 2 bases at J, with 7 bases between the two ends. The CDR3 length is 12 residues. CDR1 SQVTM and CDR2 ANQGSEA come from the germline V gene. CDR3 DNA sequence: TGCAGCGTTGTCAGGGACACAGATACGCAGTATTTT. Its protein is CSVVRDTDTQYF.

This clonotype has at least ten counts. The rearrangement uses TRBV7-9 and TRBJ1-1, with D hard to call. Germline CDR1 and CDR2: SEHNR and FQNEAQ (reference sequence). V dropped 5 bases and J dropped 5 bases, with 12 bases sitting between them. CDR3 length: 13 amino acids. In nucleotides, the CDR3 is TGTGCCAGCAGCCGGACCCAAGGGACTGAAGCTTTCTTT. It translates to CASSRTQGTEAFF.

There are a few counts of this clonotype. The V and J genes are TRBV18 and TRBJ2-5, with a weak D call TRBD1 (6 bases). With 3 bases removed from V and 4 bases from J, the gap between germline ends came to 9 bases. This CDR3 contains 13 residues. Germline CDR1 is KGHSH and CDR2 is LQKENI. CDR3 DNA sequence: TGTGCCAGCTCACCGGGGGCTGGAGAGACCCAGTACTTC. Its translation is CASSPGAGETQYF.

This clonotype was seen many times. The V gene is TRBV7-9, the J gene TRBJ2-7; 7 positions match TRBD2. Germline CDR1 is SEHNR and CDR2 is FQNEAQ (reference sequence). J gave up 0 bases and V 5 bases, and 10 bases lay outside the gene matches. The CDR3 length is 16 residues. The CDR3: CASSRGAGVSSYEQYF. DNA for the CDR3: TGTGCCAGCAGCCGAGGGGCGGGGGTCAGCTCCTACGAGCAGTACTTC.

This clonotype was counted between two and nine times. This CDR3 reads CATSRTQAVITEAFF. The CDR3 DNA sequence: TGTGCCACCAGCCGCACTCAGGCGGTGATTACAGAAGCTTTCTTT. The chain is built from TRBV15 and TRBJ1-1; D is ambiguous. Germline V CDR1 and CDR2: LNHNV, YYDKDF (reference sequence). V was cut by 5 bases and J by 8 bases, with 21 bases left in between. This CDR3 has 15 residues.

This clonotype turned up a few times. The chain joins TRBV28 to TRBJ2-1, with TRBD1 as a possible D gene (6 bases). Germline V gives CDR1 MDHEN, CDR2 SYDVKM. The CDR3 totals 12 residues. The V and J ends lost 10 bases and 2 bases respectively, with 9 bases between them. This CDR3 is CATTGPYNEQFF. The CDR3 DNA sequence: TGTGCCACCACAGGGCCCTACAATGAGCAGTTCTTC.

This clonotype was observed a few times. This CDR3 is CASSSTGEWTEAFF. DNA of the CDR3: TGTGCCAGCAGTTCTACAGGGGAATGGACTGAAGCTTTCTTT. V is TRBV6-5 and J is TRBJ1-1, with 7 positions matching TRBD1. Germline V gene data show CDR1 as MNHEY and CDR2 as SVGAGI. J was trimmed by 5 bases and V by 4 bases; bases with no gene match: 7. The CDR3 extends over 14 amino acids.

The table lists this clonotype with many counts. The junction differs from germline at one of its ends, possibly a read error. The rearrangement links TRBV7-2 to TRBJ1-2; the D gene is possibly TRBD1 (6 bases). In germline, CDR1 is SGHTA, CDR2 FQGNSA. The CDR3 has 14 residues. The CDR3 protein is CASSQQGPTYGHTF. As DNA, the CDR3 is TGTGCCAGCAGCCAACAGGGACCGACCTATGGCCACACCTTC.

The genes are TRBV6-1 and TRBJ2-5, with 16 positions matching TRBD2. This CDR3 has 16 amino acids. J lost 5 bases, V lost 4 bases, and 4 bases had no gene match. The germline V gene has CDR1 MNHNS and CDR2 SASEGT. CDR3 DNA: TGTGCCAGCAGTGTTGGGACTAGCGGGGGGGCGGAGACCCAGTACTTC. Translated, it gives CASSVGTSGGAETQYF.